This note documents a single TCR beta chain sequence. Its specific antigen is unknown. It has no much larger one-base neighbor in the sample; base qualities were not kept. This sample was taken from a study of T cell repertoires in ileal Crohn's disease (dated by TCRdb to between 2018 and 2021). Notes on the research overall: Median disease duration was roughly 8 years, and roughly 35% of patients were identified as active smokers at the time of surgery. Every patient underwent surgery because of a complication, which was stricturing disease in about 61% and penetrating disease in around 39%. Roughly half of the patients were given postoperative therapy, with 11 to 12 receiving thiopurines and about 19 receiving anti-TNF agents. M6 samples were neoterminal ileum biopsies taken at postoperative colonoscopy. The TCR repertoire was analysed in over 50 patients with Crohn's disease drawn from a prospective multicentre cohort. Running in parallel with the study was a multicentre cohort set up to find predictors of early endoscopic recurrence following ileocolonic resection. Endoscopic postoperative recurrence was defined by a Rutgeerts score above i0. The study sequenced approximately 150 mucosal samples from more than 50 patients, taken at several locations on the surgical specimen and at postoperative endoscopy.

What the study reported, not specific to this receptor: A significantly higher proportion of clonal expansions was observed in active smokers at surgery than in non-smokers (about 25% vs 20%, p=0.02). Mucosal CD4 and CD8 T cells were sorted and sequenced only in a subgroup of patients, the size of which was not stated. Higher percentages of high-frequency clones at the time of surgery were linked to endoscopic recurrence, and every patient with clonality above 26.8% (18/57) had recurrence. The timing of postoperative endoscopy varied within the first year after surgery, and the median delay was 6.9 months. Compared with CD4 T cells, sorted CD8 T cells held more high-frequency clones, which suggests that the mucosal expansions were mostly CD8.

Sample time point, as interpreted from the label and publication: neoterminal ileum biopsy at postoperative endoscopy, about 6 months after surgery. Adults with ileal or ileocolonic Crohn's disease and an indication for ileocolonic resection were eligible for inclusion. Whole ileal mucosal biopsies were stored frozen at -80°C before DNA extraction. A TRizol-based method was used to extract genomic DNA from the frozen whole biopsies, and the DNA was quantified with a NanoDrop 2000 spectrophotometer. From a lookup of the germline V gene, CDR1 and CDR2 are MDHEN and SYDVKM. V is cut back by 5 bases and J by 3 bases, with 8 bases in the junction unmatched. The CDR3 runs 15 residues from the cysteine to the phenylalanine. Of the read, only the CDR3 DNA is kept; its 45 bases are in frame from base 1. Five hundred nanograms of biopsy DNA per sample were submitted for commercial TCRB immunosequencing. Adaptive Biotechnology amplified the CDR3 regions from genomic DNA with a two-step multiplex PCR designed to control amplification bias. In the first PCR, primers covered every V and J gene segment, and in the second PCR, barcodes and Illumina adapters were added. An Illumina instrument was used to sequence the CDR3 libraries. The authors' analysis ran thus. Vendor-provided pipelines were combined with custom analysis of raw data in R/Bioconductor under R version 3.3.0. Clonality, ranging from 0 to 1, was calculated as the inverse of the normalised Shannon entropy of all productive clones. High-frequency clones were defined as the share of the repertoire taken up by the top 100 clones, keeping only clones that passed a 95% confidence test. Repertoire diversity was measured with the Simpson index, and overlap between samples was measured with the Morisita-Horn index. Imported from immuneACCESS, the table was reduced by TCRdb to in-frame sequences with V and J called. These copies leave out some clones; in studies compared against another copy, an unresolved V gene accounts for under half, and the cause of the remainder is not known. From that table come the V and J calls and clone size; the DNA was used to work out D and trimming. The sample table records 12,000 or so clones; about 67% of these occur just once. The ten largest clones add up to roughly 8.7% of the sample.

The TCR sequence derives from an adult with Crohn's disease. What was sequenced was ileal tissue. Rearrangement joined TRBV28 to TRBJ1-1, and 8 junctional nucleotides match TRBD1. The DNA sequence follows: TGTGCCAGCAGTAGGACAGGGTCCGGGTACACTGAAGCTTTCTTT. This gives the protein CASSRTGSGYTEAFF.